This entry features one T cell receptor beta chain sequence. CDR1 and CDR2 (germline): SGHTA, FQGNSA. Trimming took 0 bases from V and 0 from J; bases not matched to a gene: 7. The length of the CDR3 is 18 residues. The sample belongs to a study of blood T cell repertoires in COVID-19. Study as a whole: Sample material is recorded as cDNA or gDNA derived from T cells, B-cell-depleted T cells, or PBMCs.

Original processing methods: Reference gene primer amplification in the assay estimated nucleated cell counts. Profiling relied on immunoSEQ multiplex PCR, and the TCRdb table lists in-frame clones only, not all of them. V, J and clone size reflect that table, while D and trimming were determined from the DNA. The repertoire holds approximately 50,000 clones, with 65% to 80% as singletons. Sample: peripheral blood. This sequence originates from a man in his 70s with acute or convalescent COVID-19. The V gene is TRBV7-2, the J gene TRBJ2-1; 8 positions match TRBD2. The CDR3, as DNA: TGTGCCAGCAGCTTAGCCGTCTCTAGCGGGCTCTCCTACAATGAGCAGTTCTTC. Translating it yields CASSLAVSSGLSYNEQFF.